Listed below are T cell receptor beta chains from one sample, sequenced in a study of cytomegalovirus exposure and HLA in healthy donors. The table came from immunoSEQ multiplex PCR; TCRdb's copy has only in-frame clones and leaves some out. In total, the table holds 70,000 or so clones. Material: PBMCs. Receptor source: a boy under 18 in good health and CMV-seronegative. Both conserved end residues are part of each CDR3. Fields, in order: J gene, V gene, D gene, CDR3 DNA, CDR3 protein. The D gene is left open where the match is weak.

J: TRBJ1-2
V: TRBV29-1
D: TRBD1
DNA: TGCAGCGTTGAAGATCGGGGACAGAGCTATTATGGCTACACCTTC
CDR3: CSVEDRGQSYYGYTF

J: TRBJ2-1
V: TRBV6-5
D: -
DNA: TGTGCCAGCAGTCTTAGCGGCTACTCCTACAATGAGCAGTTCTTC
CDR3: CASSLSGYSYNEQFF

J: TRBJ1-1
V: TRBV19
D: -
DNA: TGTGCCAGTAGTATCGTTCAGGTCGGCACTGAAGCTTTCTTT
CDR3: CASSIVQVGTEAFF

J: TRBJ1-2
V: TRBV4-1
D: TRBD1
DNA: TGCGCCAGCAGGGGGACAGGGCCTAACGACTATGGCTACACCTTC
CDR3: CASRGTGPNDYGYTF

J: TRBJ1-1
V: TRBV19
D: -
DNA: TGTGCCAGTAGCCATTTACAGGGTAACACTGAAGCTTTCTTT
CDR3: CASSHLQGNTEAFF

J: TRBJ2-4
V: TRBV29-1
D: -
DNA: TGCAGCGTTGCTGCAGGGGGGATGAGGGCCAAAAACATTCAGTACTTC
CDR3: CSVAAGGMRAKNIQYF

J: TRBJ1-1
V: TRBV18
D: -
DNA: TGTGCCAGCTCACCCAAGTTCGGGAGGTATTACACTGAAGCTTTCTTT
CDR3: CASSPKFGRYYTEAFF

J: TRBJ2-1
V: TRBV7-3
D: TRBD1
DNA: TGTGCCAGCAGTCGACAGGGCACTGAGCAGTTCTTC
CDR3: CASSRQGTEQFF

J: TRBJ2-1
V: TRBV6-5
D: TRBD1
DNA: TGTGCCAGCAGTCGGGGGACAGGGCTCTACAATGAGCAGTTCTTC
CDR3: CASSRGTGLYNEQFF

J: TRBJ1-3
V: TRBV5-1
D: -
DNA: TGCGCCAGCAGCTCCTTTTCGGGATTCTCTGGAAACACCATATATTTT
CDR3: CASSSFSGFSGNTIYF

J: TRBJ1-2
V: TRBV20-1
D: -
DNA: TGCAGTGCTAGACCCGGGTTTGGCTACACCTTC
CDR3: CSARPGFGYTF

J: TRBJ1-2
V: TRBV6-4
D: TRBD1
DNA: TGTGCCAGCAGTCCCGGGACAGGGATATCCTATGGCTACACCTTC
CDR3: CASSPGTGISYGYTF

J: TRBJ2-1
V: TRBV5-1
D: TRBD2
DNA: TGCGCCAGCAGCTGGACTAGCGGGGGGCCGCCGATTGAGCAGTTCTTC
CDR3: CASSWTSGGPPIEQFF

J: TRBJ1-3
V: TRBV5-1
D: -
DNA: TGCGCCAGCAGCTTGGTCCCAGGCTCTGGAAACACCATATATTTT
CDR3: CASSLVPGSGNTIYF

J: TRBJ2-7
V: TRBV25-1
D: -
DNA: TGTGCCAGCAGTGATAACTCCTACGAGCAGTACTTC
CDR3: CASSDNSYEQYF

J: TRBJ2-3
V: TRBV4-1
D: TRBD2
DNA: TGCGCCAGCAGCCAAGGGGACTACATCACAGATACGCAGTATTTT
CDR3: CASSQGDYITDTQYF

J: TRBJ1-2
V: TRBV4-3
D: TRBD1
DNA: TGCGCCAGCAGCCCAACAGGGGATCACTATGGCTACACCTTC
CDR3: CASSPTGDHYGYTF

J: TRBJ1-4
V: TRBV9
D: -
DNA: TGTGCCAGCAGCCTCAGGGGTGCAACTAATGAAAAACTGTTTTTT
CDR3: CASSLRGATNEKLFF

J: TRBJ1-1
V: TRBV2
D: -
DNA: TGTGCCTCAAGCGGGGGGGGAGGGACTGAAGCTTTCTTT
CDR3: CASSGGGGTEAFF

J: TRBJ2-5
V: TRBV7-2
D: TRBD2
DNA: TGTGCCAGCAGCCAATTGCCCGGGGGCGGGGGGTTGGAGACCCAGTACTTC
CDR3: CASSQLPGGGGLETQYF

J: TRBJ2-3
V: TRBV6-1
D: TRBD2
DNA: TGTGCCAGCAGGGGACTAGCGGGAGACACAGATACGCAGTATTTT
CDR3: CASRGLAGDTDTQYF

J: TRBJ1-6
V: TRBV5-1
D: TRBD1
DNA: TGCGCCAGCAGCTGGGGACAGATCGATAATTCACCCCTCCACTTT
CDR3: CASSWGQIDNSPLHF

J: TRBJ2-5
V: TRBV4-2
D: -
DNA: TGTGCCAGCAGCCAAGTATCCAGAAGTGAGACCCAGTACTTC
CDR3: CASSQVSRSETQYF

J: TRBJ2-7
V: TRBV10-1
D: TRBD2
DNA: TGCGCCAGAACCCTTCCGGGACTAGCGGCCTACGAGCAGTACTTC
CDR3: CARTLPGLAAYEQYF

J: TRBJ1-5
V: TRBV5-1
D: -
DNA: TGCGCCAGCAATTACGGACCGGGGGAGCCCCAGCATTTT
CDR3: CASNYGPGEPQHF

J: TRBJ1-1
V: TRBV18
D: TRBD1
DNA: TGTGCCAGCTCCGCGGGACAGACACTGAACACTGAAGCTTTCTTT
CDR3: CASSAGQTLNTEAFF

J: TRBJ2-2
V: TRBV10-3
D: TRBD2
DNA: TGTGCCATCAGCCCTCAATTTAGCCTAGCGGGTGCGAACACCGGGGAGCTGTTTTTT
CDR3: CAISPQFSLAGANTGELFF

J: TRBJ1-2
V: TRBV5-1
D: -
DNA: TGCGCCAGCAGCTTGGAACAGGGCGATTATGGCTACACCTTC
CDR3: CASSLEQGDYGYTF

J: TRBJ2-7
V: TRBV28
D: -
DNA: TGTGCCAGCAGTTTAGGTAGCTCCTACGAGCAGTACTTC
CDR3: CASSLGSSYEQYF

J: TRBJ1-2
V: TRBV6-5
D: -
DNA: TGTGCCAGCAGCCCCTGGGGGCAGGGGAACGGCTACACCTTC
CDR3: CASSPWGQGNGYTF

J: TRBJ2-7
V: TRBV5-1
D: TRBD2
DNA: TGCGCCAGCAGCTTGGATCCTTCTAGCGGTACCTACGAGCAGTACTTC
CDR3: CASSLDPSSGTYEQYF

J: TRBJ2-5
V: TRBV9
D: TRBD1
DNA: TGTGCCAGCAGCGAAAGACAGGGGATATTAGGAGAGACCCAGTACTTC
CDR3: CASSERQGILGETQYF

J: TRBJ2-5
V: TRBV18
D: TRBD2
DNA: TGTGCCAGCTCACCGAGCGGGAGTGGGGAGACCCAGTACTTC
CDR3: CASSPSGSGETQYF

J: TRBJ2-3
V: TRBV5-8
D: -
DNA: TGTGCCAGCAGGGTGCAGGGGGGTACAGATACGCAGTATTTT
CDR3: CASRVQGGTDTQYF

J: TRBJ2-5
V: TRBV29-1
D: TRBD1
DNA: TGCAGCGTAGAGGACAGGTCGGGGGAGACCCAGTACTTC
CDR3: CSVEDRSGETQYF

J: TRBJ2-3
V: TRBV2
D: TRBD2
DNA: TGTGCCAGCAGTGAAAGGTGGGAGATAGCGGGGACCACAGATACGCAGTATTTT
CDR3: CASSERWEIAGTTDTQYF

J: TRBJ2-1
V: TRBV27
D: TRBD1
DNA: TGTGCCAGCAGTTTAGGGGACAGGGGAGGTGAGCAGTTCTTC
CDR3: CASSLGDRGGEQFF

J: TRBJ2-1
V: TRBV6-4
D: TRBD1
DNA: TGTGCCAGCAGGGGACAGGGAAGCAGTGAGCAGTTCTTC
CDR3: CASRGQGSSEQFF

J: TRBJ1-3
V: TRBV30
D: -
DNA: TGTGCCTGGAGTGTTCTACCTGGAAACACCATATATTTT
CDR3: CAWSVLPGNTIYF

J: TRBJ2-5
V: TRBV4-1
D: TRBD2
DNA: TGCGCCAGCAGCCGACTAGCGGGACAAGAGACCCAGTACTTC
CDR3: CASSRLAGQETQYF

J: TRBJ2-5
V: TRBV18
D: -
DNA: TGTGCCAGCTCACCGGAGCAAGAGACCCAGTACTTC
CDR3: CASSPEQETQYF

J: TRBJ2-1
V: TRBV5-4
D: TRBD1
DNA: TGTGCCAGCAGCAGAATTGGGGGACAGGGGATGAATGAGCAGTTCTTC
CDR3: CASSRIGGQGMNEQFF

J: TRBJ1-5
V: TRBV2
D: -
DNA: TGTGCCAGCAGTGAAAGGGTAGCGAATCAGCCCCAGCATTTT
CDR3: CASSERVANQPQHF

J: TRBJ1-1
V: TRBV5-1
D: -
DNA: TGCGCCAGCAGCCCATTAACAGAGTACACTGAAGCTTTCTTT
CDR3: CASSPLTEYTEAFF

J: TRBJ2-3
V: TRBV30
D: -
DNA: TGTGCCTGGACTCCAATGACTAGACAACGCACAGATACGCAGTATTTT
CDR3: CAWTPMTRQRTDTQYF

J: TRBJ2-7
V: TRBV5-6
D: -
DNA: TGTGCCAGCAGCTCCGCAGGGGCCTACGAGCAGTACTTC
CDR3: CASSSAGAYEQYF

J: TRBJ2-2
V: TRBV7-2
D: -
DNA: TGTGCCAGCAAGGTCCCGGGGGCCGGGGAGCTGTTTTTT
CDR3: CASKVPGAGELFF

J: TRBJ1-1
V: TRBV30
D: TRBD1
DNA: TGTGCCCTCGACAGGGCCATGAACACTGAAGCTTTCTTT
CDR3: CALDRAMNTEAFF

J: TRBJ2-7
V: TRBV27
D: -
DNA: TGTGCCAGCAGCCCTTCGGGTTACGAGCAGTACTTC
CDR3: CASSPSGYEQYF

J: TRBJ2-1
V: TRBV29-1
D: TRBD2
DNA: TGCAGCGTTGGATGGCTAGCGGGATCCAGCTCCTACAATGAGCAGTTCTTC
CDR3: CSVGWLAGSSSYNEQFF

J: TRBJ2-1
V: TRBV19
D: TRBD2
DNA: TGTGCCAGTAGGGGTCGATCCGGGAGGGGGAGCTCCTACAATGAGCAGTTCTTC
CDR3: CASRGRSGRGSSYNEQFF

J: TRBJ2-1
V: TRBV19
D: -
DNA: TGTGCCAGTACCACACAGGGAGATGAGCAGTTCTTC
CDR3: CASTTQGDEQFF

J: TRBJ2-1
V: TRBV15
D: TRBD2
DNA: TGTGCCACCAGCAGAGGCGGGGGGTCCTACAATGAGCAGTTCTTC
CDR3: CATSRGGGSYNEQFF

J: TRBJ1-1
V: TRBV4-3
D: -
DNA: TGCGCCAGCAGCCGAGGGCATTTGACGAACACTGAAGCTTTCTTT
CDR3: CASSRGHLTNTEAFF

J: TRBJ2-5
V: TRBV15
D: -
DNA: TGTGCCACCAGCAGAGGACTGCCGGGAGAGACCCAGTACTTC
CDR3: CATSRGLPGETQYF

J: TRBJ1-1
V: TRBV6-5
D: -
DNA: TGTGCCAGCAGTTACTCTGGGCCGTTGAACACTGAAGCTTTCTTT
CDR3: CASSYSGPLNTEAFF

J: TRBJ1-2
V: TRBV6-1
D: -
DNA: TGTGCCACCAGAGGACAGCCCTATGGCTACACCTTC
CDR3: CATRGQPYGYTF

J: TRBJ2-5
V: TRBV7-9
D: -
DNA: TGTGCCAGCAGCTTAGGGTTTGGCCTAGCCGAAGAGACCCAGTACTTC
CDR3: CASSLGFGLAEETQYF

J: TRBJ1-5
V: TRBV29-1
D: TRBD1
DNA: TGCAGCGGTGGGACAGGCAATCAGCCCCAGCATTTT
CDR3: CSGGTGNQPQHF